A single sample is the source of the 17 T cell receptor beta chains below, sequenced in a study of T-cell reconstitution after alpha-beta-depleted transplantation in children. TCRbeta library preparation incorporated unique molecular identifiers. One entry per CDR3 protein, called by TCRdb with MiXCR from the PCR reads. The sample yields roughly 89,000 distinct CDR3 sequences, more than 10% seen once. The input for sequencing was PBMCs from the stem cell graft donor, taken from the stem cell graft. All receptors come from a human donor who donated a stem cell graft to a child with inherited bone marrow failure.

Many counts were recorded for this clonotype. The V call is TRBV20-1, the J call TRBJ1-5; maybe TRBD1 (5 bases). V shed 0 bases and J shed 4 bases, with 13 bases lying between them. Germline values: CDR1 DFQATT, CDR2 SNEGSKA (reference sequence). The CDR3 sequence is 15 residues long. The CDR3 DNA reads as TGCAGTGCTAGAGACATAATGACAGAAAATCAGCCCCAGCATTTT. Amino acids: CSARDIMTENQPQHF.

This clonotype appeared a few times. The chain employs TRBV20-1 and TRBJ2-1, with D uncertain. The V gene lost 6 bases and the J gene lost 3 bases, with 21 bases spanning the gap. Germline lookup yields CDR1 DFQATT and CDR2 SNEGSKA (reference sequence). The CDR3 runs to 16 residues. CDR3 residues: CSAPTSSGDFYNEQFF. CDR3 sequence (DNA): TGCAGTGCCCCAACCAGTTCGGGCGACTTCTACAATGAGCAGTTCTTC.

This clonotype was recorded at least ten times. This sequence joins TRBV5-1 and TRBJ2-3, with D perhaps matching TRBD1 or TRBD2 (5 bases each). V dropped 2 bases and J dropped 1 base, with 8 bases sitting between them. CDR1 and CDR2 (germline): SGHRS, YFSETQ. This CDR3 has 14 residues. The CDR3 DNA sequence: TGCGCCAGCAGCTTTCTGGGGGGCACAGATACGCAGTATTTT. Protein: CASSFLGGTDTQYF.

This clonotype was seen repeatedly, ten times or more. This chain uses TRBV28 with TRBJ1-4; 7 bases fit TRBD1. In germline, CDR1 is MDHEN, CDR2 SYDVKM. There are 13 residues in the CDR3. Trimming at V came to 7 bases and at J to 8 bases, leaving 7 bases not matched to a gene. The CDR3 DNA reads TGTGCCAGCACCGGACAGGTGGACGAAAAACTGTTTTTT. Translated: CASTGQVDEKLFF.

This clonotype has ten or more counts. The rearrangement uses TRBV11-2 and TRBJ2-6; D gene unclear. CDR1 is SGHAT and CDR2 is FQNNGV in the germline V gene. The V gene lost 5 bases and the J gene lost 8 bases, with 13 bases spanning the gap. The CDR3 consists of 14 residues. CDR3 DNA sequence: TGTGCCAGCAGCGCGGCGGACGGCACCAACGTCCTGACTTTC. Translating gives CASSAADGTNVLTF.

This clonotype was counted ten times or more. The chain carries TRBV4-2 and TRBJ1-5; D is unresolved. Trimming removed 0 bases from V and 0 bases from J, with 12 bases in between. The germline CDR1 and CDR2 sequences are LGHNA and YNFKEQ. The CDR3 spans 17 residues. The CDR3 loop is CASSQDGRPDSNQPQHF. In DNA, the CDR3 is TGTGCCAGCAGCCAAGATGGCCGACCCGATAGCAATCAGCCCCAGCATTTT.

This clonotype was seen ten or more times. This sequence joins TRBV6-6 and TRBJ1-1; 8 bases are a match to TRBD1. Germline V gene data show CDR1 as MNHNY and CDR2 as SVGAGI (reference sequence). The ends lost 7 bases at V and 10 bases at J; junction bases unmatched: 8. The CDR3 totals 12 residues. CDR3: CASMMVGQGAFF. Written as DNA, the CDR3 is TGTGCCAGCATGATGGTCGGACAGGGAGCTTTCTTT.

This clonotype was seen at least ten times. The chain joins TRBV29-1 to TRBJ2-2, with 14 bases aligning to TRBD2. Germline loops: CDR1 SQVTM, CDR2 ANQGSEA. J gave up 7 bases and V 7 bases, and 17 bases lay outside the gene matches. This CDR3 has 18 amino acids. The CDR3 coding sequence is TGCAGCGCTGGGGGGGGACTAGCGGGAGAGGGAGTCCACGGGGAGCTGTTTTTT. This gives the protein CSAGGGLAGEGVHGELFF.

This clonotype was seen ten or more times. The chain recombines TRBV19 with TRBJ1-1; D is ambiguous. Trimming took off 7 bases at V and 5 bases at J, with 8 bases between the two ends. Germline V gene sequence: CDR1 LNHDA, CDR2 SQIVND (reference sequence). The CDR3 totals 11 residues. The CDR3 region is CASMALTEAFF. The CDR3 DNA reads as TGTGCCAGTATGGCATTGACTGAAGCTTTCTTT.

This clonotype was seen repeatedly, ten times or more. This chain joins TRBV5-1 and TRBJ2-6; D is unclear. CDR3 length: 15 residues. Germline V gene sequence: CDR1 SGHRS, CDR2 YFSETQ. With 1 base removed from V and 2 bases from J, the gap between germline ends came to 7 bases. CDR3 sequence: CASSLSNAGANVLTF. The DNA of the CDR3 is TGCGCCAGCAGCTTGTCCAACGCTGGGGCCAACGTCCTGACTTTC. Combining the CDR3 with reference TRBV5-1 and TRBJ2-6 gives the whole variable domain KAGVTQTPRYLIKTRGQQVTLSCSPISGHRSVSWYQQTPGQGLQFLFEYFSETQRNKGNFPGRFSGRQFSNSRSEMNVSTLELGDSALYLCASSLSNAGANVLTFGAGSRLTVL.

At least ten counts were recorded for this clonotype. The genes are TRBV7-9 and TRBJ2-7; D remains unclear. CDR1 is SEHNR, CDR2 FQNEAQ, per germline (reference sequence). CDR3 length equals 13 residues. Trimming removed 5 bases from V and 6 bases from J, with 14 bases in between. Here the CDR3 reads CASSGLAWIEQYF. Written as DNA, the CDR3 is TGTGCCAGCAGCGGTCTGGCGTGGATCGAGCAGTACTTC. Drawing the rest from reference TRBV7-9 and TRBJ2-7, the complete variable domain is DTGVSQNPRHKITKRGQNVTFRCDPISEHNRLYWYRQTLGQGPEFLTYFQNEAQLEKSRLLSDRFSAERPKGSFSTLEIQRTEQGDSAMYLCASSGLAWIEQYFGPGTRLTVT.

This clonotype was recorded a few times. The rearrangement links TRBV12-3 or TRBV12-4 to TRBJ2-3, with 8 nucleotides matching TRBD2. The trim removed 5 bases at V and 4 bases at J, leaving 2 bases unmatched. This CDR3 is 13 amino acids long. The CDR3 loop reads CASSRAGADTQYF. CDR3 coding DNA: TGTGCCAGCAGTAGAGCGGGAGCAGATACGCAGTATTTT.

The sample holds many counts of this clonotype. The V call is TRBV28, the J call TRBJ1-5; D unresolved. V was cut by 1 base and J by 0 bases, with 4 bases left in between. Germline V CDR1 and CDR2: MDHEN, SYDVKM. The CDR3 extends over 14 amino acids. The CDR3 nucleotides read TGTGCCAGCAGTTTATTGGCTAGCAATCAGCCCCAGCATTTT. Translation gives CASSLLASNQPQHF.

This clonotype was detected many times. The rearrangement uses TRBV29-1 and TRBJ1-2; D is ambiguous. Germline CDR1 reads SQVTM; CDR2 reads ANQGSEA. The CDR3 runs to 15 residues. V lost 0 bases and J 1 base, leaving 12 bases between the germline ends. CDR3: CSVEDLGRYNYGYTF. For the CDR3, the DNA is TGCAGCGTTGAAGATTTGGGAAGATATAACTATGGCTACACCTTC. Filled out from reference TRBV29-1 and TRBJ1-2, the complete variable domain reads SAVISQKPSRDICQRGTSLTIQCQVDSQVTMMFWYRQQPGQSLTLIATANQGSEATYESGFVIDKFPISRPNLTFSTLTVSNMSPEDSSIYLCSVEDLGRYNYGYTFGSGTRLTVV.

The chain uses TRBV27 and TRBJ1-2, with TRBD1 identical over 8 bases. CDR1 and CDR2 (germline): MNHEY, SMNVEV (reference sequence). V lost 3 bases, J lost 7 bases, and 4 bases stayed unmatched. The CDR3 is 13 residues long. The CDR3 sequence is CASSFAGGSGYTF. In DNA, the CDR3 is TGTGCCAGCAGTTTTGCAGGGGGCTCTGGCTACACCTTC.

This clonotype has at least ten counts. J is TRBJ2-5 and V is TRBV12-3 or TRBV12-4; the match to TRBD2 covers 7 bases. The CDR3 sequence is 15 residues long. V lost 6 bases, J lost 1 base, and 8 bases stayed unmatched. CDR3 region: CASRALAASQETQYF. DNA of the CDR3: TGTGCCAGCAGGGCCCTAGCGGCTTCCCAAGAGACCCAGTACTTC.

In its sample, this clonotype was seen a few times. The J gene is TRBJ1-1, the V gene TRBV5-1, with D possibly matching TRBD1 (6 bases). CDR3 length: 13 amino acids. Germline CDR1 is SGHRS and CDR2 is YFSETQ. Between the trimmed V and J ends, which lost 3 bases and 4 bases, there was a span of 10 bases. The DNA for the CDR3 is TGCGCCAGCAGCTCCGGACAGTTCACTGAAGCTTTCTTT. Its protein is CASSSGQFTEAFF.